One and the same sample provided the 17 T cell receptor beta chains below, sequenced in a study of monozygotic twins with inflammatory bowel disease. After re-calling the 5' RACE reads, TCRdb lists one entry per CDR3 protein, DNA absent. The sample table includes approximately 400,000 distinct CDR3 sequences. The sequencing sample was made of blood. The receptors come from a human donor with ulcerative colitis or Crohn's disease, or a healthy co-twin of an affected twin (not recorded which).

The gene calls are TRBV30 and TRBJ2-1; there is no DNA to check the TCRdb D call of TRBD2. The length of the CDR3 is 15 residues. The V gene's germline CDR1 is GTSNPN and CDR2 SVGIG (reference sequence). The CDR3 loop reads CAWSVAGGGYNEQFF.

The chain recombines TRBV7-3 with TRBJ2-3; TCRdb's D call of TRBD1 is untestable without DNA. CDR3 length: 15 amino acids. The germline CDR1 and CDR2 sequences are SGHTA and FQGTGA. The CDR3 loop reads CASSLEGVGTDTQYF.

The chain joins TRBV18 to TRBJ1-1; TCRdb's D gene call, TRBD1, goes unchecked for lack of DNA. The CDR3 totals 15 residues. Germline-derived CDR1 and CDR2 are KGHSH and LQKENI. This chain's CDR3 is CASSPYGQGNTEAFF.

The chain carries TRBV5-6 and TRBJ1-6; TCRdb selects TRBD1, and the lack of DNA leaves this call unchecked. The CDR3 totals 15 residues. The germline CDR1 and CDR2 sequences are SGHDT and YYEEEE. The CDR3 spells CASSSLTEDNSPLHF.

V and J are TRBV2 and TRBJ1-3; TCRdb's D gene call, TRBD1, goes unchecked for lack of DNA. The CDR3 totals 19 residues. In germline, CDR1 is SNHLY, CDR2 FYNNEI. The CDR3 here is CASSLPGHPTSSSGNTIYF.

The chain has TRBV24-1 and TRBJ2-1. Germline V lookup: CDR1 KGHDR, CDR2 SFDVKD. The CDR3 is 11 amino acids. The CDR3 here is CATSTNNEQFF.

The chain recombines TRBV29-1 with TRBJ2-1; without DNA, the TCRdb call of TRBD2 cannot be checked. CDR1 SQVTM and CDR2 ANQGSEA come from the germline V gene. The CDR3 has 14 amino acids. This CDR3 reads CSAHQGASGSPQFF.

The chain uses TRBV7-2 and TRBJ1-1; TCRdb's D gene call, TRBD1, goes unchecked for lack of DNA. This CDR3 has 14 amino acids. Looked up from germline, CDR1 is SGHTA and CDR2 is FQGNSA. The CDR3 spells CASRPGTGGTEAFF.

This sequence joins TRBV19 and TRBJ2-2; TCRdb lists TRBD1, though no DNA is available to test this call. The length of the CDR3 is 15 residues. The germline gives CDR1 LNHDA, CDR2 SQIVND (reference sequence). The CDR3 region is CASSPRQGSTGELFF.

The CDR3 loop is CASSETLFGEKLFF. The chain joins TRBV2 to TRBJ1-4. Germline V lookup: CDR1 SNHLY, CDR2 FYNNEI. The CDR3 contains 14 residues. The entire variable domain, with the rest obtained from reference TRBV2 and TRBJ1-4, is as follows: EPEVTQTPSHQVTQMGQEVILRCVPISNHLYFYWYRQILGQKVEFLVSFYNNEISEKSEIFDDQFSVERPDGSNFTLKIRSTKLEDSAMYFCASSETLFGEKLFFGSGTQLSVL.

The rearrangement links TRBV7-9 to TRBJ1-1; there is no DNA to check the TCRdb D call of TRBD1. Per germline, CDR1 SEHNR and CDR2 FQNEAQ (reference sequence). CDR3 length equals 15 residues. CDR3 loop: CASSLVRGLSTEAFF.

CDR3 in amino acids: CAWRGQGGEKLFF. This rearrangement joins TRBV30 to TRBJ1-4; TCRdb gives TRBD1 as the D gene, but with no DNA this cannot be confirmed. The germline V gene has CDR1 GTSNPN and CDR2 SVGIG (reference sequence). This CDR3 has 13 amino acids.

This chain connects TRBV20-1 to TRBJ1-1; TCRdb outputs TRBD1, but without DNA this stays unchecked. The germline gives CDR1 DFQATT, CDR2 SNEGSKA (reference sequence). The CDR3 is 17 amino acids. The CDR3 here is CSARDLTGGEFNTEAFF.

This chain uses TRBV5-1 with TRBJ2-2. Germline values: CDR1 SGHRS, CDR2 YFSETQ. CDR3 size: 13 residues. CDR3 region: CASSLAHTGELFF.

This chain uses TRBV6-5 with TRBJ1-2; TCRdb's D gene call, TRBD1, goes unchecked for lack of DNA. The CDR3 contains 12 residues. The germline V gene has CDR1 MNHEY and CDR2 SVGAGI. The CDR3 sequence: CASRSSGDGYTF.

The chain uses TRBV10-2 and TRBJ1-3; TCRdb names TRBD1, which stays unverified in the absence of DNA. Germline V CDR1 and CDR2: WSHSY, SAAADI. The CDR3 contains 14 residues. The CDR3 loop is CASSDLGAGNTIYF.

The rearrangement uses TRBV6-4 and TRBJ2-7. Germline V CDR1 and CDR2: MRHNA, SNTAGT. The CDR3 is made up of 16 amino acids. The CDR3 sequence is CASSDLISFQFYEQYF.